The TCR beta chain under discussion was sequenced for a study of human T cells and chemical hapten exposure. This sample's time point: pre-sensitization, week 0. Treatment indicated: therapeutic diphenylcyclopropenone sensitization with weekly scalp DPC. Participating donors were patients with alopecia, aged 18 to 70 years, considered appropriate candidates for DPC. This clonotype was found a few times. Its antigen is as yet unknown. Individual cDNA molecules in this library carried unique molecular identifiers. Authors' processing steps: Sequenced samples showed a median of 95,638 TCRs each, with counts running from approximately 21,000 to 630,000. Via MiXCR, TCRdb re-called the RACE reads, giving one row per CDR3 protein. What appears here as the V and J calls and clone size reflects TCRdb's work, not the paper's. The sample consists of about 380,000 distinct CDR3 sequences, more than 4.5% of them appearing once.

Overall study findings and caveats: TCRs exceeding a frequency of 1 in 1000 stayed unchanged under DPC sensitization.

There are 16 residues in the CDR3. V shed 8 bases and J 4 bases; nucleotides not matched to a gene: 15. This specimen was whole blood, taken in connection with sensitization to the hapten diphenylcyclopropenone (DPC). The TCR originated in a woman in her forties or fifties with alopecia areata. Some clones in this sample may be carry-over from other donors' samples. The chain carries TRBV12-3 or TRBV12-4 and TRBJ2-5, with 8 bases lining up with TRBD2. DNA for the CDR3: TGTGCCAGCCGAGGGGGAGGGGTAGCGGGGAGAGAGACCCAGTACTTC. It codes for CASRGGGVAGRETQYF.